A single sample gave rise to the 2 T cell receptor beta chains below, sequenced in a study of CD8 T cells in Susac syndrome. Reverse transcription of 0.5 to 1 ug RNA was performed with random hexamers. TCRdb reanalysed the immunoSEQ multiplex PCR reads using MiXCR and keeps one entry per CDR3 protein. The sample gives approximately 180,000 distinct CDR3 sequences, almost 96% of which show up once; approximately 0.09% is in the top ten. Sequencing was performed on CD4+ T cells from PBMCs. All receptors derive from a human donor with multiple sclerosis.

V and J are TRBV12-3 or TRBV12-4 and TRBJ1-1; perhaps TRBD1 as D (6 bases). Trimming cost V 4 bases and J 1 base, with 10 bases left between them. The length of the CDR3 is 14 residues. The CDR3 reads CASSSNRENTEAFF. CDR3 nucleotides: TGTGCCAGCAGTTCTAACAGGGAGAACACTGAAGCTTTCTTT.

The chain recombines TRBV5-6 with TRBJ2-1; a possible D gene is TRBD2 (5 bases). Germline CDR1 and CDR2: SGHDT and YYEEEE. V was trimmed by 4 bases and J by 15 bases, leaving 17 bases between them. This CDR3 contains 12 residues. CDR3: CASSLHGDRGFF. The DNA for the CDR3 is TGTGCCAGCAGCCTACATGGAGATCGGGGGTTCTTC.